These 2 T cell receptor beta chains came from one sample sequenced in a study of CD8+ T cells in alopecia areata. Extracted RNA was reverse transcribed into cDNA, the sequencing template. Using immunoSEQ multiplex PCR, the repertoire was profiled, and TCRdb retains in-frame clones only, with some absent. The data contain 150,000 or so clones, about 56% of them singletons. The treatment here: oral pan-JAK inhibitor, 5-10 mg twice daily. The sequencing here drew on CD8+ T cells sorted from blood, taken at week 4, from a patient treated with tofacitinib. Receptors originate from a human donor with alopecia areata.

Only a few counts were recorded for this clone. This CDR3 reads CASCVGGYEQYF. DNA for the CDR3: TGTGCCAGCTGTGTAGGGGGCTACGAGCAGTACTTC. The chain links TRBV2 to TRBJ2-7, with D tentatively TRBD1 (6 bases). Germline V gene sequence: CDR1 SNHLY, CDR2 FYNNEI. This CDR3 is built from 12 residues. V was shortened by 8 bases and J by 3 bases, with 11 bases between the two germline ends.

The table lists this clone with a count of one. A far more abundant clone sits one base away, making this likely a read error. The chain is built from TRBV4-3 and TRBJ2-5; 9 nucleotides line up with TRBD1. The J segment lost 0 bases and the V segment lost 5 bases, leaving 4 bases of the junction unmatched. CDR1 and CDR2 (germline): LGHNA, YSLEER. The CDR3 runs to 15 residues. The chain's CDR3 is CASSLGTGHQETQYF. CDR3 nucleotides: TGCGCCAGCAGCTTGGGGACAGGGCACCAAGAGACCCAGTACTTC.